The 10 T cell receptor beta chains below come from one sample, sequenced in a study of blood T cell repertoires in COVID-19. The repertoire was sequenced with immunoSEQ multiplex PCR; TCRdb's copy has only in-frame clones and lacks some. Of a few hundred thousand clones listed, approximately 90% are singletons. Specimen: peripheral blood. These receptors all come from a young man with active or convalescent COVID-19.

This chain connects TRBV29-1 to TRBJ2-5; 8 nucleotides align to TRBD2. Germline CDR1 is SQVTM and CDR2 is ANQGSEA. The CDR3 is 14 residues long. Losses at the gene ends were 2 bases for V and 5 bases for J; bases not matched to a gene: 7. The CDR3 protein is CSVELAGEGETQYF. The CDR3 region has the DNA TGCAGCGTTGAACTAGCGGGTGAGGGGGAGACCCAGTACTTC.

The chain carries TRBV9 and TRBJ2-1, with a tentative D call TRBD2 (5 bases). The germline V gene encodes CDR1 SGDLS and CDR2 YYNGEE. The CDR3 runs 17 residues. Deletions cut 0 bases from V and 2 bases from J, with 15 bases between. The CDR3 spells CASSVDGRVPTYNEQFF. In nucleotides, the CDR3 is TGTGCCAGCAGCGTAGACGGGCGGGTCCCCACCTACAATGAGCAGTTCTTC.

The genes are TRBV2 and TRBJ2-3; D is ambiguous. The V end was cut by 7 bases, the J end by 2 bases, with 10 bases between. This CDR3 has 13 residues. Germline V gene lookup returns CDR1 SNHLY and CDR2 FYNNEI. CDR3 region: CASIPFSTDTQYF. In DNA form, the CDR3 reads TGTGCCAGCATTCCGTTTTCCACAGATACGCAGTATTTT.

The CDR3 protein is CASSLVAGDLTDTQYF. Written as DNA, the CDR3 is TGCGCCAGCAGCTTGGTAGCGGGAGATCTGACAGATACGCAGTATTTT. The chain carries TRBV5-1 and TRBJ2-3; 9 bases are a match to TRBD2. Germline lookup yields CDR1 SGHRS and CDR2 YFSETQ. The CDR3 consists of 16 residues. Losses at the gene ends were 0 bases for V and 3 bases for J; bases not matched to a gene: 5.

The genes are TRBV4-3 and TRBJ2-2, with a weak D call TRBD1 (5 bases). Germline V gene sequence: CDR1 LGHNA, CDR2 YSLEER. The CDR3 spans 16 residues. V was cut by 0 bases and J by 3 bases, with 11 bases left in between. Here the CDR3 DNA reads TGCGCCAGCAGCCAAGATCCCAGGGCCCACACCGGGGAGCTGTTTTTT. Translated, it gives CASSQDPRAHTGELFF.

DNA of the CDR3: TGCGCCAGCAGCTCGGGTAACACTGAAGCTTTCTTT. Encoded protein: CASSSGNTEAFF. The V gene is TRBV5-1, the J gene TRBJ1-1; D uncertain. Germline V gives CDR1 SGHRS, CDR2 YFSETQ. CDR3 size: 12 residues. Trimming left V 3 bases short and J 2 bases short, with 5 bases between.

This clone was found once. CDR3 in amino acids: CASSYSGGHTGELFF. CDR3 DNA sequence: TGTGCCAGCAGTTACTCGGGGGGGCACACCGGGGAGCTGTTTTTT. This rearrangement joins TRBV6-5 to TRBJ2-2; D is perhaps TRBD2 (7 bases). The V end lost 0 bases, the J end lost 3 bases, and 8 bases lay between the germline ends. The CDR3 consists of 15 residues. Germline lookup yields CDR1 MNHEY and CDR2 SVGAGI.

The genes are TRBV5-1 and TRBJ2-6; TRBD1 matches 7 bases. The CDR3 is 17 residues long. The J segment lost 2 bases and the V segment lost 4 bases, leaving 9 bases of the junction unmatched. Germline V lookup: CDR1 SGHRS, CDR2 YFSETQ. CDR3 amino acids: CASSLGQPATGANVLTF. In DNA form, the CDR3 reads TGCGCCAGCAGCCTGGGACAGCCAGCAACTGGGGCCAACGTCCTGACTTTC. Combining the CDR3 with reference TRBV5-1 and TRBJ2-6 gives the whole variable domain KAGVTQTPRYLIKTRGQQVTLSCSPISGHRSVSWYQQTPGQGLQFLFEYFSETQRNKGNFPGRFSGRQFSNSRSEMNVSTLELGDSALYLCASSLGQPATGANVLTFGAGSRLTVL.

The V gene is TRBV5-5, the J gene TRBJ2-1, with TRBD2 identical over 8 bases. Germline values: CDR1 SGHKS, CDR2 YYEKEE (reference sequence). This CDR3 has 16 amino acids. V lost 4 bases and J lost 2; bases outside the gene matches: 8. CDR3 loop: CASSPRGSGTYNEQFF. The CDR3 DNA is TGTGCCAGCAGCCCCCGAGGTAGCGGGACCTACAATGAGCAGTTCTTC.

This chain joins TRBV14 and TRBJ1-4, with D hard to call. Germline lookup yields CDR1 SGHDN and CDR2 FVKESK. The CDR3 is 14 residues long. V lost 1 base to trimming and J lost 8 bases, with 11 bases between them. The CDR3 bases are TGTGCCAGCAGCCAAGTAGGCGGGTACGAAAAACTGTTTTTT. Its protein product is CASSQVGGYEKLFF.